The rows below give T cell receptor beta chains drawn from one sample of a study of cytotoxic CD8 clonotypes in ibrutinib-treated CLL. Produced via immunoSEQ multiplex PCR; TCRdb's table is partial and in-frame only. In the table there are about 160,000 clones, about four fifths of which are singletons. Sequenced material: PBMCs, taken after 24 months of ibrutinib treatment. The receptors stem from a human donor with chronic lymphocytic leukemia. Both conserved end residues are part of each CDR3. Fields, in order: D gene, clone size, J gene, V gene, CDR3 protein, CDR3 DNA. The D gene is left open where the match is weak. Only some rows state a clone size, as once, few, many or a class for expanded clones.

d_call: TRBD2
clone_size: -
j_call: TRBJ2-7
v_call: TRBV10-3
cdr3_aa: CAITNSGRTAEQYF
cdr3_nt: TGTGCCATCACCAATAGCGGGAGAACTGCCGAGCAGTACTTC

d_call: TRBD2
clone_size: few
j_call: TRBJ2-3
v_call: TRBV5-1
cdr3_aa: CASSPGLAGGSRVNTQYF
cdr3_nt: TGCGCCAGCAGCCCCGGACTAGCGGGGGGCTCGCGGGTAAATACGCAGTATTTT

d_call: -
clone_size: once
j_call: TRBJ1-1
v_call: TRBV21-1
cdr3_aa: CASSLFPGGNTEAFF
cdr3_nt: TGTGCCAGCAGCTTATTCCCGGGGGGGAACACTGAAGCTTTCTTT

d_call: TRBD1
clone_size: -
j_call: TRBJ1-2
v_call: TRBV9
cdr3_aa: CASSVTPGQGSGGYTF
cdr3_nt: TGTGCCAGCAGCGTAACCCCGGGACAGGGTTCAGGCGGCTACACCTTC

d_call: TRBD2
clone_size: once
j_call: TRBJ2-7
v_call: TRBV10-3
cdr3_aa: CAIRGSGGADEQYF
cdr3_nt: TGTGCCATCAGGGGGAGCGGGGGGGCCGACGAGCAGTACTTC

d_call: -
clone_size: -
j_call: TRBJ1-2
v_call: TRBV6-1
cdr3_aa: CASSDERKGVNGYTF
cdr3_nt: TGTGCCAGCAGTGATGAGAGGAAGGGGGTGAACGGCTACACCTTC

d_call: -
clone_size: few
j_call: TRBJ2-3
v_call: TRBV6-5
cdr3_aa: CASSPAGSTDTQYF
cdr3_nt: TGTGCCAGCAGCCCCGCGGGTAGCACAGATACGCAGTATTTT

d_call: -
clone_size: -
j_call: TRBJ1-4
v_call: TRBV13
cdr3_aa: CASSGLPLLGGTNEKLFF
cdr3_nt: TGTGCCAGCAGCGGACTCCCCCTCCTTGGGGGGACAAATGAAAAACTGTTTTTT

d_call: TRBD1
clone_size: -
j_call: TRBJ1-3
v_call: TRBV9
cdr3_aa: CASSAKGTGPMSSGNTIYF
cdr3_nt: TGTGCCAGCAGCGCCAAGGGGACAGGGCCTATGAGCTCTGGAAACACCATATATTTT

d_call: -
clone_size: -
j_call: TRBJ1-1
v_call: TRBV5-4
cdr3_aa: CASSLGIGGTRNTEAFF
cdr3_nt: TGTGCCAGCAGCTTGGGCATCGGGGGGACCAGGAACACTGAAGCTTTCTTT

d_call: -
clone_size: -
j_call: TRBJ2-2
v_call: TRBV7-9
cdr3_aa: CASSQESGELFF
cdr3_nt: TGTGCCAGCAGCCAAGAGTCCGGGGAGCTGTTTTTT

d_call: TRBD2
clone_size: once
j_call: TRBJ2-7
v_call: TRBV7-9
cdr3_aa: CASSPGLAGSYEQYF
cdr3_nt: TGTGCCAGCAGCCCGGGACTAGCGGGCTCCTACGAGCAGTACTTC

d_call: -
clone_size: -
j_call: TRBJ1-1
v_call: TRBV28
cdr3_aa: CASHDFLNTEAFF
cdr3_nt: TGTGCCAGTCACGACTTCTTAAACACTGAAGCTTTCTTT

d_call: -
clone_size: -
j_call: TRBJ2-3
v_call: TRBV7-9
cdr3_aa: CASVRDLSADTQYF
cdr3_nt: TGTGCCAGCGTCCGGGACCTAAGCGCAGATACGCAGTATTTT